This T cell receptor (beta chain) emerged from a study of blood T cell repertoires in COVID-19. On the study more broadly: Material from acute and convalescent COVID-19 was sourced from the United States, Italy and Spain. Nucleic acid was either cDNA or gDNA, and it came from T cells, B-cell-depleted T cells, or PBMCs.

Study processing details: Nucleated cell counts were estimated from reference gene primer amplification. Profiling relied on immunoSEQ multiplex PCR, and the TCRdb table lists in-frame clones only, not all of them. The V and J calls and clone size are taken from that table; D and trimming were inferred from the DNA. The sample carries 40,000 to 55,000 clones, more than 70% recorded once. The CDR3 is 17 amino acids. Losses at the gene ends were 0 bases for V and 10 bases for J; bases not matched to a gene: 14. Germline V lookup: CDR1 LGHNA, CDR2 YNFKEQ. This rearrangement joins TRBV4-2 to TRBJ1-5; 8 bases agree with TRBD1. The sequenced sample consisted of peripheral blood. The receptor's source is a human donor in a cohort sampled during active COVID-19. The CDR3 region has the DNA TGTGCCAGCAGCCAAGATCTTGTGGGACAGGTCTTCTTACCCCAGCATTTT. Translated, it gives CASSQDLVGQVFLPQHF.